The next 21 T cell receptor beta chains were all read from a single sample in a study of T-cell memory formation after mild COVID-19. TCRdb fed the 5' RACE reads into MiXCR, producing one record per CDR3 protein. The repertoire includes hundreds of thousands of distinct CDR3 sequences, approximately 27% of them detected once, and about 13% sits in the top ten. Sequenced material: PBMCs or a T cell subset sorted from them (not recorded which). These receptors originate from an adult woman who had mild COVID-19 (a few samples of this study predate the infection). Cell type and time point are not known.

The CDR3 spells CAISATLGQGDKSSGNTIYF. The CDR3 DNA follows: TGTGCCATCAGCGCGACTTTGGGACAGGGGGATAAGAGCTCTGGAAACACCATATATTTT. This chain uses TRBV10-3 with TRBJ1-3, with TRBD1 matching 11 bases. Germline loops: CDR1 ENHRY, CDR2 SYGVKD. Trimming cost V 6 bases and J 0 bases; bases outside gene matches: 16. There are 20 residues in the CDR3.

This chain joins TRBV12-3 or TRBV12-4 and TRBJ1-1; the D is unclear. Trimming pared 2 bases from V and 0 bases from J, leaving 10 bases between. The CDR3 has 15 residues. CDR3 residues: CASSLLLSLNTEAFF. The CDR3 nucleotides are TGTGCCAGCAGTTTACTGTTATCCCTGAACACTGAAGCTTTCTTT.

This clonotype showed up many times. This rearrangement joins TRBV7-9 to TRBJ2-7, with TRBD1 matching over 8 bases. V lost 8 bases and J lost 6; bases outside the gene matches: 9. This CDR3 has 13 residues. CDR1 is SEHNR and CDR2 is FQNEAQ in the germline V gene (reference sequence). The CDR3 coding sequence is TGTGCCAGCTTAATCGGACAGGGATCCGAGCAGTACTTC. This codes for CASLIGQGSEQYF.

Only one count was recorded for this clonotype. This chain connects TRBV19 to TRBJ2-3, with D unclear. CDR3 size: 14 residues. CDR1 LNHDA and CDR2 SQIVND come from the germline V gene (reference sequence). Trimming shortened V by 10 bases and J by 1 base, and 15 bases separated the two germline ends. CDR3 in amino acids: CATSVVAGTDTQYF. The DNA of the CDR3 is TGTGCCACCTCCGTCGTGGCGGGCACAGATACGCAGTATTTT.

This clonotype was counted many times. This sequence joins TRBV7-2 and TRBJ2-3; TRBD2 agrees at 15 bases. Germline V gene sequence: CDR1 SGHTA, CDR2 FQGNSA. Unmatched junction bases numbered 8, after V lost 5 bases and J lost 2 bases. This CDR3 is built from 18 residues. Here the CDR3 reads CASSPLGLAGGPTDTQYF. The CDR3 DNA follows: TGTGCCAGCAGCCCCTTGGGACTAGCGGGAGGACCCACAGATACGCAGTATTTT.

The CDR3 DNA reads TGTGCCAGCAGCCAAGGCGGCACCTCCTACAATGAGCAGTTCTTC. Translated: CASSQGGTSYNEQFF. The gene calls are TRBV14 and TRBJ2-1, with no clear D. Germline V gene sequence: CDR1 SGHDN, CDR2 FVKESK. The CDR3 runs to 15 residues. Between the trimmed V and J ends, which lost 1 base and 0 bases, there was a span of 7 bases.

This clonotype was detected a few times. V usage is TRBV7-6 and J usage is TRBJ2-3; D is uncertain. The CDR3 sequence is 14 residues long. Trimming shortened V by 1 base and J by 6 bases, and 11 bases separated the two germline ends. CDR1 and CDR2 from the germline V gene are SGHVS and FNYEAQ. CDR3 in amino acids: CASSLDRSPDTQYF. The DNA of the CDR3 is TGTGCCAGCAGCTTAGATCGGAGTCCGGATACGCAGTATTTT.

This clonotype turned up a few times. The chain is built from TRBV27 and TRBJ2-5; D unclear. The CDR3 loop spans 13 amino acids. From germline, CDR1 is MNHEY and CDR2 SMNVEV (reference sequence). V was pared by 8 bases and J by 2 bases, with 12 bases between. The CDR3 here is CASQAVGQETQYF. CDR3 sequence (DNA): TGTGCCAGCCAAGCCGTGGGGCAAGAGACCCAGTACTTC.

This chain uses TRBV30 with TRBJ2-2; no clear D gene. The CDR3 is made up of 15 amino acids. Germline CDR1 reads GTSNPN; CDR2 reads SVGIG (reference sequence). V was cut by 5 bases and J by 3 bases, with 16 bases left in between. This CDR3 is CAWGKRFTDTGELFF. DNA for the CDR3: TGTGCCTGGGGAAAGAGGTTCACCGACACCGGGGAGCTGTTTTTT.

This clonotype showed up just a few times. The genes are TRBV20-1 and TRBJ2-2, with a weak D call TRBD1 (5 bases). The germline V gene has CDR1 DFQATT and CDR2 SNEGSKA (reference sequence). The CDR3 runs to 13 residues. The germline V and J ends were trimmed by 6 bases and 4 bases, with 12 bases remaining between them. CDR3 amino acids: CSAGDSRTGELFF. The CDR3 bases are TGCAGTGCAGGGGATTCCCGCACCGGGGAGCTGTTTTTT.

The CDR3: CASSAINTGELFF. The DNA for the CDR3 is TGTGCCAGCAGTGCTATTAACACCGGGGAGCTGTTTTTT. The rearrangement uses TRBV12-3 or TRBV12-4 and TRBJ2-2; no clear D. Trimming left V 5 bases short and J 2 bases short, with 6 bases between. The CDR3 runs 13 residues.

There are a few counts of this clonotype. The CDR3, as DNA: TGCAGCGTCGAGGGACAGGCTTACGAGCAGTACTTC. Translation: CSVEGQAYEQYF. The chain recombines TRBV29-1 with TRBJ2-7, with TRBD1 matching over 8 bases. CDR3 length: 12 amino acids. CDR1 is SQVTM, CDR2 ANQGSEA, per germline. V shed 6 bases and J 4 bases; nucleotides not matched to a gene: 5.

The chain combines TRBV7-8 with TRBJ2-2, with D hard to call. V lost 1 base to trimming and J lost 6 bases, with 6 bases between them. CDR3 size: 13 residues. The germline CDR1 and CDR2 sequences are SGHVS and FQNEAQ. This chain's CDR3 is CASSLVRPGELFF. The CDR3 bases are TGTGCCAGCAGCTTAGTCCGACCCGGGGAGCTGTTTTTT. Full variable domain (missing parts from reference TRBV7-8 and TRBJ2-2): GAGVSQSPRYKVAKRGQDVALRCDPISGHVSLFWYQQALGQGPEFLTYFQNEAQLDKSGLPSDRFFAERPEGSVSTLKIQRTQQEDSAVYLCASSLVRPGELFFGEGSRLTVL.

This rearrangement joins TRBV7-9 to TRBJ2-2; D is possibly TRBD2 (6 bases). The CDR3 has 14 residues. V dropped 6 bases and J dropped 4 bases, with 12 bases sitting between them. Germline CDR1 reads SEHNR; CDR2 reads FQNEAQ (reference sequence). CDR3 DNA sequence: TGTGCCAGCAGGTCACCGGGACTCACCGGGGAGCTGTTTTTT. It is translated as CASRSPGLTGELFF.

The table lists this clonotype with many counts. The chain has TRBV11-3 and TRBJ2-3; a weak D match, TRBD1 (6 bases). The CDR3 is 14 amino acids. CDR1 SGHNT and CDR2 YENEEA come from the germline V gene. Trimming stripped 4 bases from V and 8 bases from J, with 16 bases between. The CDR3 protein is CASSSDTIGGTQYF. DNA for the CDR3: TGTGCCAGCAGCTCGGACACTATAGGGGGTACGCAGTATTTT. The full variable domain, with the rest looked up from reference TRBV11-3 and TRBJ2-3, is EAGVVQSPRYKIIEKKQPVAFWCNPISGHNTLYWYLQNLGQGPELLIRYENEEAVDDSQLPKDRFSAERLKGVDSTLKIQPAELGDSAVYLCASSSDTIGGTQYFGPGTRLTVL.

The chain carries TRBV14 and TRBJ1-2; TRBD1 might be the D (6 bases). This CDR3 spans 14 amino acids. V was cut by 4 bases and J by 6 bases, with 15 bases left in between. The germline gives CDR1 SGHDN, CDR2 FVKESK. CDR3 in amino acids: CASSLGGVEDGYTF. The CDR3 DNA is TGTGCCAGCAGCCTGGGGGGCGTGGAGGATGGCTACACCTTC. Full variable domain (missing parts from reference TRBV14 and TRBJ1-2): EAGVTQFPSHSVIEKGQTVTLRCDPISGHDNLYWYRRVMGKEIKFLLHFVKESKQDESGMPNNRFLAERTGGTYSTLKVQPAELEDSGVYFCASSLGGVEDGYTFGSGTRLTVV.

The chain has TRBV12-3 or TRBV12-4 and TRBJ1-5; the D is unclear. The CDR3 loop spans 13 amino acids. V was cut by 10 bases and J by 0 bases, with 10 bases left in between. The CDR3 loop is CATGELSNQPQHF. The DNA for the CDR3 is TGTGCCACCGGCGAGCTTAGCAATCAGCCCCAGCATTTT.

V is TRBV12-3 or TRBV12-4 and J is TRBJ2-5; 14 bases are a match to TRBD2. The CDR3 covers 16 residues. The ends lost 6 bases at V and 5 bases at J; junction bases unmatched: 8. The CDR3 DNA is TGTGCCAGCAGCCTAGTCGGGACTAGCGGGGGTGAGACCCAGTACTTC. Its translation is CASSLVGTSGGETQYF.

The sample holds a few counts of this clonotype. The rearrangement joins TRBV29-1 to TRBJ1-5; 7 bases line up with TRBD1. The CDR3 has 13 amino acids. Trimming removed 4 bases from V and 3 bases from J; junction bases left unmatched: 3. Germline CDR1 is SQVTM and CDR2 is ANQGSEA. The CDR3 here is CSVGGTANQPQHF. CDR3 in DNA: TGCAGCGTTGGGGGGACAGCCAATCAGCCCCAGCATTTT.

The chain is built from TRBV28 and TRBJ2-7; unclear D gene. Trimming left V 2 bases short and J 3 bases short, with 8 bases between. CDR3 length equals 13 residues. Germline V gene data show CDR1 as MDHEN and CDR2 as SYDVKM. CDR3 amino acids: CASSLAHHYEQYF. Here the CDR3 DNA reads TGTGCCAGCAGTTTAGCCCATCACTACGAGCAGTACTTC.

This rearrangement joins TRBV19 to TRBJ1-5, with 9 bases aligning to TRBD1. CDR3 length equals 18 residues. The V gene end was trimmed by 4 bases and the J gene end by 1 base; junction bases not matched to a gene: 11. CDR1 and CDR2 (germline): LNHDA, SQIVND (reference sequence). CDR3 amino acids: CASSTGTGTLWSNQPQHF. The CDR3 DNA reads TGTGCCAGTAGTACCGGGACAGGGACACTCTGGAGCAATCAGCCCCAGCATTTT.